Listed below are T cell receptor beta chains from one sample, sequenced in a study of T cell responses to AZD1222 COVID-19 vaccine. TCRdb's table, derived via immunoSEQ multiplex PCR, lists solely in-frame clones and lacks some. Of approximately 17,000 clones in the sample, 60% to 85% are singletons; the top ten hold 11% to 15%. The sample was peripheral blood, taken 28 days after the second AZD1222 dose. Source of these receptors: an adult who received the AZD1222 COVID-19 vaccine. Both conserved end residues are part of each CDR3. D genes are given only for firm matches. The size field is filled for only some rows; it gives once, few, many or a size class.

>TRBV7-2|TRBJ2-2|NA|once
CASSAQANTGELFF
TGTGCCAGCAGCGCACAGGCTAACACCGGGGAGCTGTTTTTT
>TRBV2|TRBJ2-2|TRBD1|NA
CASSQGGVRDTGELFF
TGTGCCAGCAGCCAAGGGGGCGTAAGGGACACCGGGGAGCTGTTTTTT
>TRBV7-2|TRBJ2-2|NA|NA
CASSLVASTGELFF
TGTGCCAGCAGCTTAGTTGCTAGCACCGGGGAGCTGTTTTTT
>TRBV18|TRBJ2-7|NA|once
CASSPPGWDSSYEQYF
TGTGCCAGCTCACCCCCCGGTTGGGATTCTAGCTACGAGCAGTACTTC
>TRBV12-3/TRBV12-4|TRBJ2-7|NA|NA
CASSLAGTSEQYF
TGTGCCAGCAGTTTAGCCGGGACGAGCGAGCAGTACTTC
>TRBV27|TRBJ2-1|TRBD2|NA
CASSYPGLAVNEQFF
TGTGCCAGCAGTTATCCGGGACTAGCGGTAAATGAGCAGTTCTTC
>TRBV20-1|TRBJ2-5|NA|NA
CSTGTAETQYF
TGCAGTACTGGGACTGCAGAGACCCAGTACTTC
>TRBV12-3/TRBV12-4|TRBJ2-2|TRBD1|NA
CASRRTGTGELFF
TGTGCCAGCAGACGGACAGGGACCGGGGAGCTGTTTTTT
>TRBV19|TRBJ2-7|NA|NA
CASQDTTYEQYF
TGTGCCAGTCAGGACACAACCTACGAGCAGTACTTC
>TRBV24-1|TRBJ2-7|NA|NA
CATSDGDGYEQYF
TGTGCCACCAGTGATGGGGACGGCTACGAGCAGTACTTC
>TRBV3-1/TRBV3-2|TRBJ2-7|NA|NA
CASSPREGSSEQYF
TGTGCCAGCAGCCCCCGCGAGGGGAGTTCCGAGCAGTACTTC
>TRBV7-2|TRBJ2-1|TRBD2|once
CASSAVSGGADEQFF
TGTGCCAGCAGCGCCGTTAGCGGGGGGGCAGATGAGCAGTTCTTC
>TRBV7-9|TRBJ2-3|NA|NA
CASSLDGASTDTQYF
TGTGCCAGCAGCTTAGATGGGGCTAGCACAGATACGCAGTATTTT
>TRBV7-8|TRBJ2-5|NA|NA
CARGQSGTPGETQYF
TGTGCCAGGGGGCAGTCCGGGACACCAGGGGAGACCCAGTACTTC
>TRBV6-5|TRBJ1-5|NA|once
CASSYSANQPQHF
TGTGCCAGCAGTTACTCCGCCAATCAGCCCCAGCATTTT
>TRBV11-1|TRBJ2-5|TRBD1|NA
CASSLGAGGAWETQYF
TGTGCCAGCAGCTTAGGGGCAGGGGGCGCATGGGAGACCCAGTACTTC
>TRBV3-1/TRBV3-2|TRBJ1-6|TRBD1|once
CASSRTGYYSPLHF
TGTGCCAGCAGCCGGACAGGTTATTACTCACCCCTCCACTTT
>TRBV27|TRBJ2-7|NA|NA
CASSFSGSSYEQYF
TGTGCCAGCAGTTTTTCAGGGAGCTCCTACGAGCAGTACTTC
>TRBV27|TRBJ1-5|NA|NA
CASSFRGGNQPQHF
TGTGCCAGCAGTTTCAGGGGTGGCAATCAGCCCCAGCATTTT
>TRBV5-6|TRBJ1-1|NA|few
CASRGWGGTEAFF
TGTGCCAGCAGAGGATGGGGAGGAACTGAAGCTTTCTTT
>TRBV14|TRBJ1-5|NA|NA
CASSRGGNQPQHF
TGTGCCAGCAGCCGAGGGGGCAATCAGCCCCAGCATTTT
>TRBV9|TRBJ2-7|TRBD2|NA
CASSVGGEFSYEQYF
TGTGCCAGCAGCGTGGGAGGGGAGTTCTCCTACGAGCAGTACTTC
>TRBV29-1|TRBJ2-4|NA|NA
CSVEVGFGRNIQYF
TGCAGCGTTGAAGTGGGATTCGGGAGAAACATTCAGTACTTC
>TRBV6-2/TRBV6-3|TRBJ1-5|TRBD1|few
CASSSGTGWGYQPQHF
TGTGCCAGCAGTTCCGGGACAGGGTGGGGATATCAGCCCCAGCATTTT
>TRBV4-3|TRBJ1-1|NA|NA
CASSQDSVGQGSTEAFF
TGCGCCAGCAGCCAAGACTCCGTAGGGCAAGGTTCCACTGAAGCTTTCTTT
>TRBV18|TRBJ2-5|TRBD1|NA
CATFEGAQETQYF
TGTGCCACCTTTGAGGGGGCTCAAGAGACCCAGTACTTC
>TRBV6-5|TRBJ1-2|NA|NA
CASSPEGYEGYGYTF
TGTGCCAGCAGTCCAGAGGGGTACGAGGGCTATGGCTACACCTTC
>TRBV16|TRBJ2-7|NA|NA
CASSQYRENEQYF
TGTGCCAGCAGCCAATACAGGGAGAACGAGCAGTACTTC
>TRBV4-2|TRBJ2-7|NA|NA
CASSQFAGAYEQYF
TGTGCCAGCAGCCAATTCGCGGGGGCGTACGAGCAGTACTTC
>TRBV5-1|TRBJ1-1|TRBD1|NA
CASSGRDSTTEAFF
TGCGCCAGCAGCGGACGGGACAGTACTACTGAAGCTTTCTTT
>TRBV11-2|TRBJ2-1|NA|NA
CASSLGGEQFF
TGTGCCAGCAGCTTGGGAGGAGAGCAGTTCTTC
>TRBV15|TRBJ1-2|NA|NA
CATSRSLLQGIHGYTF
TGTGCCACCAGCAGAAGTCTTCTACAGGGAATTCATGGCTACACCTTC
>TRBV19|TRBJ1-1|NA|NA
CASSPDSRGTEAFF
TGTGCCAGTAGTCCTGACTCCAGGGGCACTGAAGCTTTCTTT
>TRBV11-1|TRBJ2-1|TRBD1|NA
CASRRPDRSDEQFF
TGTGCCAGCAGGCGTCCGGACAGGTCTGATGAGCAGTTCTTC
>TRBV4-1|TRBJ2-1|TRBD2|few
CASSQVSGGYNEQFF
TGCGCCAGCAGCCAAGTAAGCGGGGGTTACAATGAGCAGTTCTTC
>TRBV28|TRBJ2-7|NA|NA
CASSFRRRTYEQYF
TGTGCCAGCAGTTTTCGACGGCGGACCTACGAGCAGTACTTC
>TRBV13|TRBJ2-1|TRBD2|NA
CASSSQASGDSYNEQFF
TGTGCCAGCAGCTCTCAGGCTAGCGGGGATTCCTACAATGAGCAGTTCTTC
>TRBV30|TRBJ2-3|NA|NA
CAWEVGGGDTQYF
TGTGCCTGGGAGGTAGGGGGTGGTGATACGCAGTATTTT
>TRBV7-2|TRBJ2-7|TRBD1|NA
CASSRGQGRDEQYF
TGTGCCAGCAGCCGCGGACAGGGGCGGGACGAGCAGTACTTC
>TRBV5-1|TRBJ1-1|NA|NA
CASSLEHTGDTAFF
TGCGCCAGCAGCTTGGAACACACAGGAGATACAGCTTTCTTT
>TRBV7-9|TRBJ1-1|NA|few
CASSLNAIRDQGGVTEAFF
TGTGCCAGCAGCCTAAATGCAATCCGGGATCAGGGAGGGGTCACTGAAGCTTTCTTT
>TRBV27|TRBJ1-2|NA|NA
CASSFSGSSGYTF
TGTGCCAGCAGTTTCTCGGGATCGTCTGGCTACACCTTC
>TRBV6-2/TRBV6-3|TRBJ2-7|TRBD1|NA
CASSYRTGVLSNEQYF
TGTGCCAGCAGTTACCGGACAGGGGTTTTGTCCAACGAGCAGTACTTC
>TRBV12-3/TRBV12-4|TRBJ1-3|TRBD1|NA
CASIQGVGNTIYF
TGTGCCAGCATCCAGGGGGTTGGAAACACCATATATTTT
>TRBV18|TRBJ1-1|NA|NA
CASSPDEGVAFF
TGTGCCAGCTCACCGGACGAGGGGGTGGCTTTCTTT
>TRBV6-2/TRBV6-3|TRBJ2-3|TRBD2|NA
CASSSGTSGTDTQYF
TGTGCCAGCAGTTCCGGGACTAGCGGCACAGATACGCAGTATTTT
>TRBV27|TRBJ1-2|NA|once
CASSFRRQDRLGYTF
TGTGCCAGCAGTTTTCGCCGACAGGATCGCCTCGGCTACACCTTC
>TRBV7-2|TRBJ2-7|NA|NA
CASSLARGRYEQYF
TGTGCCAGCAGCTTAGCGAGGGGAAGGTACGAGCAGTACTTC
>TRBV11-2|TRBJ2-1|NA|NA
CASSLDVGYGEQFF
TGTGCCAGCAGCTTAGATGTGGGGTACGGTGAGCAGTTCTTC
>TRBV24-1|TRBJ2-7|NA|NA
CATSDRGGYEQYF
TGTGCCACCAGTGATCGTGGTGGATACGAGCAGTACTTC
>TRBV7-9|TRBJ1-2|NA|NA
CASSLGGQLGGYTF
TGTGCCAGCAGCTTAGGAGGACAGTTGGGGGGCTACACCTTC
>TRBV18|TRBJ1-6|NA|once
CASSRGQNNSPLHF
TGTGCCAGCTCACGTGGGCAAAATAATTCACCCCTCCACTTT
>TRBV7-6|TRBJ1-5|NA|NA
CASSLNPESNQPQHF
TGTGCCAGCAGCTTAAATCCAGAAAGCAATCAGCCCCAGCATTTT
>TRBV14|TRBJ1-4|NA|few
CASSQVGRGLSNEKLFF
TGTGCCAGCAGCCAAGTGGGCAGGGGTTTATCTAATGAAAAACTGTTTTTT
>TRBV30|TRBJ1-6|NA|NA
CAWRQTWEDSPLHF
TGTGCCTGGAGACAAACCTGGGAGGATTCACCCCTCCACTTT